This TCR beta chain stems from a study of cytomegalovirus exposure and HLA in healthy donors. Study-wide results and limits: The study put some 160 TCR beta chains on its list as cytomegalovirus-associated.

Regarding this clone: The target antigen is unknown.

The CDR3 is made up of 18 amino acids. Germline V lookup: CDR1 SGHAT, CDR2 FQNNGV. J was trimmed by 0 bases and V by 5 bases; bases with no gene match: 10. This PCR relied on a set of 60 Vbeta primers and 13 Jbeta primers. Here immunoSEQ multiplex PCR was the method, and the copy in TCRdb shows in-frame clones only, minus some. The sample includes fewer than 200,000 clones, approximately 80% of them seen just once. The chain has TRBV11-2 and TRBJ2-7; TRBD2 aligns across 13 bases. The sequencing sample was made of PBMCs. The sequence was obtained from a woman between 18 and 30 years old in good health and CMV-seronegative. CDR3 sequence: CASSPPGLAGPYSYEQYF. CDR3 nucleotide sequence: TGTGCCAGCAGCCCCCCGGGACTAGCGGGACCCTACTCCTACGAGCAGTACTTC.